The rows below give T cell receptor beta chains drawn from one sample of a study of T cells in tumors after PD-1 blockade. Profiled with immunoSEQ multiplex PCR; TCRdb holds only in-frame clones, not every one. In the table there are about 14,000 clones, 80% to 85% of which are singletons. The starting material was PBMCs, obtained after anti-PD-1 treatment. These receptors were taken from a human donor with basal cell carcinoma. Each CDR3 is given with its conserved first and last residue. Each record gives: V gene, J gene, D gene, CDR3 DNA, CDR3 protein. The D gene is left open where the match is weak.

V: TRBV28
J: TRBJ2-7
D: TRBD2
DNA: TGTGCCAGCAAAGCGGGAGAACCCACCTACGAGCAGTACTTC
CDR3: CASKAGEPTYEQYF

V: TRBV15
J: TRBJ1-5
D: .
DNA: TGTGCCACCAGCAGAGCAAACCTCGGCAATCAGCCCCAGCATTTT
CDR3: CATSRANLGNQPQHF

V: TRBV2
J: TRBJ1-2
D: TRBD1
DNA: TGTGCCAGCATGAGGGACAGGGCTAACTATGGCTACACCTTC
CDR3: CASMRDRANYGYTF

V: TRBV2
J: TRBJ2-2
D: .
DNA: TGTGCCAGCAGTATAGCAGGGACCTCGAACACCGGGGAGCTGTTTTTT
CDR3: CASSIAGTSNTGELFF

V: TRBV12-3/TRBV12-4
J: TRBJ1-1
D: .
DNA: TGTGCCAGCTTGAGGCTGAACACTGAAGCTTTCTTT
CDR3: CASLRLNTEAFF

V: TRBV15
J: TRBJ1-1
D: TRBD1
DNA: TGTGCCACCAGCAGACTCGGACAGGGTGTCTTAAGGACTGAAGCTTTCTTT
CDR3: CATSRLGQGVLRTEAFF

V: TRBV6-5
J: TRBJ1-2
D: .
DNA: TGTGCCAGCAGCACCAAACGGCGGGGGTCCTATGGCTACACCTTC
CDR3: CASSTKRRGSYGYTF

V: TRBV14
J: TRBJ2-1
D: TRBD2
DNA: TGTGCCAGCAGCCACCCACTAGCGGGGGGGCCCGATGAGCAGTTCTTC
CDR3: CASSHPLAGGPDEQFF

V: TRBV6-1
J: TRBJ2-3
D: TRBD1
DNA: TGTGCCAGCAGTGACGTGACAGGGAGACCAGATACGCAGTATTTT
CDR3: CASSDVTGRPDTQYF

V: TRBV4-1
J: TRBJ2-7
D: TRBD1
DNA: TGCGCCAGCAGCCGCCCGGGACAGGGGAGCTCCTACGAGCAGTACTTC
CDR3: CASSRPGQGSSYEQYF

V: TRBV2
J: TRBJ2-5
D: .
DNA: TGTGCCAGCAATAGGCTCCAAGAGACCCAGTACTTC
CDR3: CASNRLQETQYF

V: TRBV6-4
J: TRBJ1-5
D: .
DNA: TGTGCCAGCAGTGTTGCGTGGGATCAGCCCCAGCATTTT
CDR3: CASSVAWDQPQHF